Sequencing of this T cell receptor beta chain was carried out in a study of T cell changes during pregnancy in multiple sclerosis. Sequencing used immunoSEQ multiplex PCR; TCRdb keeps in-frame clones, though not all of them. The data show more than 40,000 clones, 89% seen once. This clone was observed a single time. The clonotype comes from a female donor with multiple sclerosis, enrolled in a pregnancy study. Sample: CD4+ T cells from peripheral blood mononuclear cells, taken in the first trimester of pregnancy.

CDR3 nucleotide sequence: TGTGCCAGCAGCCTTCCGGGACTAGCGTACCCAGGGTATTTT. The encoded protein is CASSLPGLAYPGYF. This chain uses TRBV5-8 with TRBJ2-3; 10 bases map to TRBD2. In germline, CDR1 is SGHTS, CDR2 YDEGEE. Unmatched junction bases numbered 13, after V lost 4 bases and J lost 14 bases. This CDR3 has 14 amino acids.